These T cell receptor beta chains were read from a single sample in a study of T cell repertoires in cytomegalovirus infection. TCRdb ran MiXCR on the reads and lists one entry per CDR3 protein. The sample records 830,000 or so distinct CDR3 sequences, about 33% being singletons. The antigens these receptors bind are not known. This sample comprised cultured CD8+ T cells from PBMCs, obtained from culture after CMV antigen stimulation. These receptors were taken from a human donor in good health (CMV status not recorded). Some clones in this sample may be carry-over from other donors' samples. Both conserved end residues are part of each CDR3. The D gene is left open where the match is weak. The listing skips clone size in some rows; elsewhere it reads once, few, many or a size class.

>TRBV15|TRBJ2-1|-|17|TRBD2
CATSRVPASGVRDEQFF
TGTGCCACCAGCAGAGTCCCCGCTAGCGGGGTCAGGGATGAGCAGTTCTTC
>TRBV27|TRBJ2-2|many|16|-
CASSLGSPIYTGELFF
TGTGCCAGCAGTTTGGGCAGCCCCATCTACACCGGGGAGCTGTTTTTT
>TRBV27|TRBJ1-2|-|13|-
CASSLEGRNGYTF
TGTGCCAGCAGTTTAGAGGGGAGGAATGGCTACACCTTC
>TRBV27|TRBJ1-6|-|13|-
CASSFETNSPLHF
TGTGCCAGCAGTTTCGAGACTAATTCACCCCTCCACTTT
>TRBV6-1|TRBJ1-1|-|13|-
CASSEFHHFEAFF
TGTGCCAGCAGTGAATTTCACCATTTTGAAGCTTTCTTT
>TRBV4-1|TRBJ2-5|-|17|TRBD1
CASSQAGEGRGKETQYF
TGCGCCAGCAGCCAGGCCGGGGAAGGCAGGGGGAAAGAGACCCAGTACTTC
>TRBV11-2|TRBJ2-1|few|15|-
CASRVFVGEEGEQFF
TGTGCCAGCAGAGTTTTCGTCGGGGAGGAGGGTGAGCAGTTCTTC
>TRBV27|TRBJ1-5|-|15|-
CAAGTRYGSNQPQHF
TGTGCCGCAGGGACCCGCTACGGAAGCAATCAGCCCCAGCATTTT
>TRBV2|TRBJ2-2|-|16|TRBD2
CASTNEGGLATGELFF
TGTGCCAGCACCAATGAGGGGGGACTAGCGACCGGGGAGCTGTTTTTT
>TRBV4-2|TRBJ1-1|-|16|-
CASSQDGVGGSTEAFF
TGTGCCAGCAGCCAAGATGGGGTGGGCGGATCCACTGAAGCTTTCTTT